Presented here are 10 T cell receptor beta chains from one specimen sequenced in a study of blood T cell repertoires in COVID-19. Using immunoSEQ multiplex PCR, the repertoire was profiled, and TCRdb retains in-frame clones only, with some absent. The table has under 200,000 clones, about 86% seen once. What was sequenced was peripheral blood. The source of these receptors is a man younger than 35 with active or convalescent COVID-19.

This rearrangement joins TRBV18 to TRBJ1-6; D possibly corresponds to TRBD1 (6 bases). V was trimmed by 4 bases and J by 0 bases, leaving 16 bases between them. In germline, CDR1 is KGHSH, CDR2 LQKENI. This CDR3 is 18 amino acids long. The CDR3 loop is CASSRNRQESSYNSPLHF. The CDR3 DNA follows: TGTGCCAGCTCACGAAACAGACAGGAGAGCTCCTATAATTCACCCCTCCACTTT.

The chain links TRBV28 to TRBJ1-2; D may be TRBD1 (5 bases). The germline V gene encodes CDR1 MDHEN and CDR2 SYDVKM. Deletions cut 5 bases from V and 5 bases from J, with 15 bases between. CDR3 size: 14 residues. The CDR3 sequence is CASSRPGLGYGYTF. CDR3 in DNA: TGTGCCAGCAGTCGCCCAGGGTTAGGGTATGGCTACACCTTC.

V and J are TRBV24-1 and TRBJ2-3, with 7 bases identical to TRBD1. This CDR3 is 10 amino acids long. The V gene end was trimmed by 9 bases and the J gene end by 10 bases; junction bases not matched to a gene: 3. The V gene's germline CDR1 is KGHDR and CDR2 SFDVKD. The chain's CDR3 is CATGTGAQYF. The CDR3 coding sequence is TGTGCCACCGGAACAGGGGCGCAGTATTTT.

The rearrangement links TRBV24-1 to TRBJ2-2, with D possibly matching TRBD2 (6 bases). The CDR3 runs to 14 residues. In germline, CDR1 is KGHDR, CDR2 SFDVKD. The V end was cut by 5 bases, the J end by 5 bases, with 11 bases between. In DNA form, the CDR3 reads TGTGCCACCAGTGCCCCAGGAGGGACCGGGGAGCTGTTTTTT. Residues: CATSAPGGTGELFF.

The chain uses TRBV19 and TRBJ1-5; D is perhaps TRBD1 (6 bases). The germline gives CDR1 LNHDA, CDR2 SQIVND (reference sequence). CDR3 length: 14 amino acids. Between the trimmed V and J ends, which lost 6 bases and 6 bases, there was a span of 15 bases. The chain's CDR3 is CASSPKGESQPQHF. In DNA, the CDR3 is TGTGCCAGTAGCCCGAAGGGGGAATCTCAGCCCCAGCATTTT.

The chain joins TRBV11-2 to TRBJ1-1; D unclear. Deletions cut 2 bases from V and 0 bases from J, with 16 bases between. This CDR3 has 17 residues. Germline assignment: CDR1 SGHAT and CDR2 FQNNGV. CDR3 DNA sequence: TGTGCCAGCAGCTTATTAGCCCTCGCGCAAATGAACACTGAAGCTTTCTTT. Translated, it gives CASSLLALAQMNTEAFF.

The chain couples TRBV7-9 to TRBJ2-5; 7 positions agree with TRBD1. Germline values: CDR1 SEHNR, CDR2 FQNEAQ (reference sequence). This CDR3 comprises 15 residues. J was trimmed by 4 bases and V by 2 bases; bases with no gene match: 7. CDR3 in amino acids: CASSLLSNRGETQYF. In nucleotides, the CDR3 is TGTGCCAGCAGCTTACTGTCGAACAGGGGAGAGACCCAGTACTTC.

The genes are TRBV28 and TRBJ1-1; maybe TRBD1 (6 bases). Trimming took off 8 bases at V and 2 bases at J, with 15 bases between the two ends. CDR3 length equals 14 residues. Looked up from germline, CDR1 is MDHEN and CDR2 is SYDVKM. The CDR3, as DNA: TGTGCCAGCTCAGGGGCAGCCTTCAACACTGAAGCTTTCTTT. Translated: CASSGAAFNTEAFF.

The chain combines TRBV30 with TRBJ2-7, with no clear D. This CDR3 region has 11 residues. Germline CDR1 and CDR2: GTSNPN and SVGIG (reference sequence). The ends were cut back, 5 bases at V and 12 bases at J, with 17 bases in the middle. The CDR3 spells CAWERSSRLYF. CDR3 sequence (DNA): TGTGCCTGGGAGAGGTCCAGTAGACTGTACTTC. The full variable domain, its missing parts supplied by reference TRBV30 and TRBJ2-7, is SQTIHQWPATLVQPVGSPLSLECTVEGTSNPNLYWYRQAAGRGLQLLFYSVGIGQISSEVPQNLSASRPQDRQFILSSKKLLLSDSGFYLCAWERSSRLYFGPGTRLTVT.

The chain is built from TRBV5-1 and TRBJ1-1; 7 bases line up with TRBD1. V dropped 3 bases and J dropped 2; count of bases not matched to a gene: 4. Looked up from germline, CDR1 is SGHRS and CDR2 is YFSETQ. This CDR3 contains 14 residues. CDR3 region: CASSSQGDNTEAFF. The CDR3 region has the DNA TGCGCCAGCAGCTCTCAGGGGGACAACACTGAAGCTTTCTTT.